A selection of T cell receptor beta chains follows, all from one sample in a study of blood T cells in healthy people across ages. One entry per CDR3 protein results from TCRdb running MiXCR on the 5' RACE reads. The sample has over 300,000 distinct CDR3 sequences; approximately 47% are singletons. Sequencing used blood. The origin of the receptors is a man in his sixties in good health. Each CDR3 is given with its conserved first and last residue. A D gene is named only where the DNA matches it firmly. Clone size is not always given. Where it is, it says once, few, many or a class for expanded clones.

d_call j_call clone_size v_call cdr3_nt cdr3_aa
NA TRBJ2-3 many TRBV6-6 TGTGCCAGCAGCCTACGGACAGATACGCAGTATTTT CASSLRTDTQYF
NA TRBJ2-5 many TRBV6-2/TRBV6-3 TGTGCCAGCAGTTACTCCATGGAGACCCAGTACTTC CASSYSMETQYF
NA TRBJ2-3 few TRBV28 TGTGCCACCGGGGACTTCAGCACAGATACGCAGTATTTT CATGDFSTDTQYF
NA TRBJ2-5 few TRBV9 TGTGCCAGCAGCGTAGGGGGGGCCGGAGAGACCCAGTACTTC CASSVGGAGETQYF
NA TRBJ1-2 NA TRBV4-3 TGCGCCAGCAGCCAAGATTGGGGGGGGCGGGACTATGGCTACACCTTC CASSQDWGGRDYGYTF
TRBD1 TRBJ1-1 NA TRBV20-1 TGCAGTGCTCGGAGACAGGGGGCTCCGAACACTGAAGCTTTCTTT CSARRQGAPNTEAFF
TRBD2 TRBJ2-5 NA TRBV6-2/TRBV6-3 TGTGCCAGCAGATCAATCCTAACTAGCGGGGGATCCTACAATGAGCAGTACTTC CASRSILTSGGSYNEQYF
NA TRBJ2-3 NA TRBV4-2 TGTGCCAGCAGCCAGGGCCGGACAGATACGCAGTATTTT CASSQGRTDTQYF
NA TRBJ1-2 NA TRBV20-1 TGCAGTGCAACGGCCGACTATGGCTACACCTTC CSATADYGYTF
TRBD1 TRBJ2-1 NA TRBV29-1 TGCAGCGTTGGACAGGGGGGTAGCAATGAGCAGTTCTTC CSVGQGGSNEQFF
NA TRBJ2-1 NA TRBV29-1 TGCAGCGTTGAATTTAGTAGGGCCAATGAGCAGTTCTTC CSVEFSRANEQFF
NA TRBJ2-1 NA TRBV9 TGTGCCAGCAGCGTCCGGACCACCTCCTACAATGAGCAGTTCTTC CASSVRTTSYNEQFF
TRBD2 TRBJ2-4 NA TRBV5-6 TGTGCCAGCAGCTTGTCTCTAGCGGGATTGGACATTCAGTACTTC CASSLSLAGLDIQYF
NA TRBJ1-2 few TRBV21-1 TGTGCCAGCAGCAAGGATGTCCCTGTACTCATCTATGGCTACACCTTC CASSKDVPVLIYGYTF
TRBD1 TRBJ1-2 NA TRBV28 TGTGCCAGCAGTCCCGCAACCGGGACAGGGGGCACGAATGGCTACACCTTC CASSPATGTGGTNGYTF
NA TRBJ2-1 NA TRBV29-1 TGCAGCGTTGAAGGCAGGGGTGGCAATGAGCAGTTCTTC CSVEGRGGNEQFF
TRBD1 TRBJ1-2 NA TRBV20-1 TGCAGTGCTAGAGCGACAGGGGGAAACTATGGCTACACCTTC CSARATGGNYGYTF
NA TRBJ2-1 few TRBV7-2 TGTGCCAGCAGCTTAGAGGGGTCTCGCAAATACAATGAGCAGTTCTTC CASSLEGSRKYNEQFF
NA TRBJ2-5 NA TRBV7-9 TGTGCCAGCAGCTTAGTGGGTCAGCAGTACTTC CASSLVGQQYF
TRBD1 TRBJ2-1 NA TRBV9 TGTGCCAGCAGCGCACTACAGGGGATCGGGGAGACCCAGTTCTTC CASSALQGIGETQFF
TRBD1 TRBJ1-2 few TRBV20-1 TGCAGTGCTAGGACGCTCCGGGACAGGGGAAATGGCTACACCTTC CSARTLRDRGNGYTF
NA TRBJ2-3 NA TRBV7-3 TGTGCCAGCAGCCCCGGAGCGTTCGATACGCAGTATTTT CASSPGAFDTQYF
NA TRBJ2-2 NA TRBV12-3/TRBV12-4 TGTGCCTGCAGTTTAACGACCGGGGAGCTGTTTTTT CACSLTTGELFF
NA TRBJ1-1 NA TRBV28 TGTACCAGCAGTTTACGCCAGGGACCGAGGAACACTGAAGCTTTCTTT CTSSLRQGPRNTEAFF
TRBD2 TRBJ2-7 NA TRBV5-1 TGCGCCAGCAGCCGGACTAGCGGGGGGAGTTCTATTTACGAGCAGTACTTC CASSRTSGGSSIYEQYF
NA TRBJ1-5 NA TRBV27 TGTGCCAGCAGTCCCTACCCCGCGCAGCCCCAGCATTTT CASSPYPAQPQHF
TRBD2 TRBJ2-7 NA TRBV7-2 TGTGCCAGCAGCTCCCGGACTAGCGGACCCTACGAGCAGTACTTC CASSSRTSGPYEQYF
NA TRBJ2-7 NA TRBV4-1 TGCGCCAGCAGCCAAGTAGGGACCCCAAGCTCCTACGAGCAGTACTTC CASSQVGTPSSYEQYF
NA TRBJ2-7 NA TRBV4-3 TGCGCCAGCAGCCCCAGTATTTTGCGGGGCCTATCCTACGAGCAGTACTTC CASSPSILRGLSYEQYF
TRBD2 TRBJ2-1 NA TRBV7-2 TGTGCCAGCAGCCGGGGGGCTAGCGGGAGGGCCAATGAGCAGTTCTTC CASSRGASGRANEQFF
NA TRBJ2-7 NA TRBV9 TGTGCCAGCAGCGTAGGAGGTGCGATGGGCGAGCAGTACTTC CASSVGGAMGEQYF
TRBD1 TRBJ2-7 NA TRBV11-1 TGTGCCAGCAGCCGGACAGGGAGTAGAAACGAGCAGTACTTC CASSRTGSRNEQYF
NA TRBJ2-1 NA TRBV11-2 TGTGCCAGCAGCTCCGGGACCCATACCGACAATGAGCAGTTCTTC CASSSGTHTDNEQFF
NA TRBJ2-3 few TRBV7-9 TGTGCCAGCAGCTTACAGGGTACTGGGGCGAGGTTAACAGATACGCAGTATTTT CASSLQGTGARLTDTQYF
NA TRBJ2-1 NA TRBV11-3 TGTGCCAGCAGCGTCTTCGCAGACAATGAGCAGTTCTTC CASSVFADNEQFF
NA TRBJ2-1 NA TRBV27 TGTGCCAGCAGGGCGTACTCCTACAATGAGCAGTTCTTC CASRAYSYNEQFF
NA TRBJ2-7 few TRBV20-1 TGCAGTGCCCGAGACCGTGTGGAGCAGTACTTC CSARDRVEQYF
NA TRBJ1-2 NA TRBV29-1 TGCAGCGTTGGAAGGGCAGGAGGCTACACCTTC CSVGRAGGYTF
NA TRBJ1-1 NA TRBV6-1 TGTGCCAGCAGTGGGGTTTTGGGAAAAGGCGGCACTGAAGCTTTCTTT CASSGVLGKGGTEAFF
NA TRBJ2-1 many TRBV7-2 TGTGCCTCCGCCCACGGGAGCGGGTACAATGAGCAGTTCTTC CASAHGSGYNEQFF
TRBD2 TRBJ2-1 NA TRBV20-1 TGCAGTGCCCCCAGCGGGAGGGGTTACAATGAGCAGTTCTTC CSAPSGRGYNEQFF
TRBD1 TRBJ2-3 few TRBV11-2 TGTGCCAGCAGCGCCTGGACAGGGATCACAGATACGCAGTATTTT CASSAWTGITDTQYF
NA TRBJ2-6 NA TRBV7-2 TGTGCCAGCAGCTTAGCAGGGCCGGCCAACGTCCTGACTTTC CASSLAGPANVLTF
TRBD2 TRBJ2-7 few TRBV28 TGTGCCAGCAGTCCAGTGAGGCGGCTGGGCGGGAGAGGGTACGAGCAGTACTTC CASSPVRRLGGRGYEQYF
NA TRBJ2-5 NA TRBV29-1 TGCAGCGTTCGAGTCACCGGAGAGACCCAGTACTTC CSVRVTGETQYF
NA TRBJ2-4 many TRBV11-2 TGTGCCAGCAGCTCAGAGACGATCGGAGAGCAGTACTTC CASSSETIGEQYF
TRBD2 TRBJ2-3 once TRBV9 TGTGCCAGCAGCGTAGGAGCGGGAGGGCCGACAGATACGCAGTATTTT CASSVGAGGPTDTQYF
NA TRBJ1-5 few TRBV7-2 TGTGCCAGCAGCCCTGGACAGAAGGGGCAGCCCCAGCATTTT CASSPGQKGQPQHF
NA TRBJ1-2 NA TRBV20-1 TGCAGTGCTAGAGCGCCAAGTCTGATCTATGGCTACACCTTC CSARAPSLIYGYTF
NA TRBJ2-1 many TRBV20-1 TGCAGCGCTCGGAGGGGCGAATACAATGAGCAGTTCTTC CSARRGEYNEQFF
NA TRBJ2-7 NA TRBV20-1 TGCAGTGCTAGTAGGCGCAGCGATGATAGCTCCTACGAGCAGTACTTC CSASRRSDDSSYEQYF
TRBD1 TRBJ2-7 NA TRBV4-3 TGCGCCAGCAGCCAAGGACAGGGAGCCTACGAGCAGTACTTC CASSQGQGAYEQYF
TRBD1 TRBJ1-1 NA TRBV10-3 TGTGCCATCAGTCAGGAGGGGGCTGGGAACACTGAAGCTTTCTTT CAISQEGAGNTEAFF
TRBD2 TRBJ2-7 once TRBV28 TGTGCCAGCCCTCCAGCGGGAGGCAGCTCCTACGAGCAGTACTTC CASPPAGGSSYEQYF
NA TRBJ1-2 many TRBV15 TGTGCCACCAGCAGGGGCGATGGGGTGGACTATGGCTACACCTTC CATSRGDGVDYGYTF
NA TRBJ2-5 NA TRBV4-2 TGTGCCAGCAGCCAAGGATTTGAGGGAGAGACCCAGTACTTC CASSQGFEGETQYF
NA TRBJ2-3 NA TRBV5-1 TGCGCCAGCAGGTTCGGGTCATCTAGCACAGATACGCAGTATTTT CASRFGSSSTDTQYF
TRBD1 TRBJ2-1 NA TRBV20-1 TGCAGTACCAGAGGACAGGGGTACAATGAGCAGTTCTTC CSTRGQGYNEQFF
NA TRBJ2-3 many TRBV6-2/TRBV6-3 TGTGCCAGCAGTTATTTCCAAGCGGTTACAGATACGCAGTATTTT CASSYFQAVTDTQYF